This T cell receptor (beta chain) was documented in a study of blood T cell repertoires in COVID-19. Looking at the study overall: T cells, B-cell-depleted T cells, or PBMCs supplied cDNA or gDNA.

The study recruited people aged about 18 to 89 years across around 23 US areas. Participants reported their clinical history, and cohort assignment relied on those reports. Symptom resolution, clearance, or two negative PCRs marked donors in Cohort 3 as recovered. Measured with immunoSEQ multiplex PCR; TCRdb has only the in-frame clones, and not every one. The table includes roughly 330,000 clones, around 87% detected once. The CDR3 length is 17 residues. The germline gives CDR1 MGHRA, CDR2 YSYEKL. Trimming at V came to 0 bases and at J to 2 bases, leaving 4 bases not matched to a gene. The rearrangement joins TRBV4-1 to TRBJ2-2; 9 bases line up with TRBD1. The TCR comes from a woman aged 25 to 39 who had recovered from COVID-19. Material: PBMCs or T cells enriched from blood (not recorded which). CDR3 region: CASSQDWTGANTGELFF. The CDR3 bases are TGCGCCAGCAGCCAAGACTGGACAGGGGCCAACACCGGGGAGCTGTTTTTT.